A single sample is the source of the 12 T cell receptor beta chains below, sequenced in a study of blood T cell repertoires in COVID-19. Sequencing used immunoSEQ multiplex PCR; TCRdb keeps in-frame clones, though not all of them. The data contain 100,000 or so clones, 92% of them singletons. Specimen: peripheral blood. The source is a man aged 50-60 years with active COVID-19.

The CDR3 coding sequence is TGTGCCAGCAGCCTCGGACTAGCGGGTGGAAACATTCAGTACTTC. This translates into CASSLGLAGGNIQYF. This chain uses TRBV28 with TRBJ2-4, with 11 bases fitting TRBD2. The CDR3 spans 15 residues. V trimming: 6 bases; J trimming: 6 bases; junction bases outside the gene matches: 7. Germline CDR1 is MDHEN and CDR2 is SYDVKM.

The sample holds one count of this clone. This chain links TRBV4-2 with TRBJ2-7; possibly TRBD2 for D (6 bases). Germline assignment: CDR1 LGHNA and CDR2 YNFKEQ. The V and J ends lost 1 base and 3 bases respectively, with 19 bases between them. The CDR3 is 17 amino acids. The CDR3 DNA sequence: TGTGCCAGCAGCCAAGGAGAGGTAACGGGAGAGGTCTACGAGCAGTACTTC. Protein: CASSQGEVTGEVYEQYF.

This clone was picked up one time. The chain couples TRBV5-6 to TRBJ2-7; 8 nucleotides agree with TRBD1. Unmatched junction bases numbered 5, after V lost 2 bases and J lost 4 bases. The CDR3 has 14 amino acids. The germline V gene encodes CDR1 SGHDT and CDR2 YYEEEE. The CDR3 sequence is CASSLPGQVYEQYF. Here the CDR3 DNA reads TGTGCCAGCAGCTTACCGGGACAGGTATACGAGCAGTACTTC.

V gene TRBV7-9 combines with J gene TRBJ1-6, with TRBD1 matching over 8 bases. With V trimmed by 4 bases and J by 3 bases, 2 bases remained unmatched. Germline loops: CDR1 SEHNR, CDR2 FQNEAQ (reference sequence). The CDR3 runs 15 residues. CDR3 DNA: TGTGCCAGCAGCTCTGGGACAGGCTATAATTCACCCCTCCACTTT. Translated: CASSSGTGYNSPLHF.

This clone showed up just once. The DNA for the CDR3 is TGTGCCAGCAGTCTCCGGGACTCACAGTTCGGCAACAATGAGCAGTTCTTC. It specifies CASSLRDSQFGNNEQFF. The chain joins TRBV27 to TRBJ2-1; D may be TRBD2 (6 bases). The CDR3 extends over 17 amino acids. The V gene's germline CDR1 is MNHEY and CDR2 SMNVEV (reference sequence). V was trimmed by 5 bases and J by 5 bases, leaving 22 bases between them.

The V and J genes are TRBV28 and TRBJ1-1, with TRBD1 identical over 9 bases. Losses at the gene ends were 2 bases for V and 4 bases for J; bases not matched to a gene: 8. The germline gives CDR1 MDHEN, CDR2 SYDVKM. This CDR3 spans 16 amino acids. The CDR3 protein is CASSLRPGQGTTEAFF. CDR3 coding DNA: TGTGCCAGCAGTTTACGTCCGGGACAGGGTACCACTGAAGCTTTCTTT.

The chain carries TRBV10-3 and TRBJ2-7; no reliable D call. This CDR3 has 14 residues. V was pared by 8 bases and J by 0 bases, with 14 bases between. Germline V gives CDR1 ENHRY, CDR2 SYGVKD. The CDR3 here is CAIRPAGLSYEQYF. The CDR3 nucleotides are TGTGCCATCCGACCGGCAGGCCTCTCCTACGAGCAGTACTTC.

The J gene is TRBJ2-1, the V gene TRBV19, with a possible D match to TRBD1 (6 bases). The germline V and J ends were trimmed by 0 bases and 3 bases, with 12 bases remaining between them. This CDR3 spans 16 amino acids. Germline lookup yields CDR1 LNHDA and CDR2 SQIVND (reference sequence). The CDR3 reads CASSIDKQGYYNEQFF. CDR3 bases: TGTGCCAGTAGTATAGATAAACAGGGCTACTACAATGAGCAGTTCTTC.

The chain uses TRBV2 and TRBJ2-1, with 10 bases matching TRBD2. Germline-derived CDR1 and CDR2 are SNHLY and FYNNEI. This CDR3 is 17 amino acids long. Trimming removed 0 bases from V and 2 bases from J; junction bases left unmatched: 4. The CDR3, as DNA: TGTGCCAGCAGTGAAGCTATAGGACTAGCGGCCTACAATGAGCAGTTCTTC. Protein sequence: CASSEAIGLAAYNEQFF.

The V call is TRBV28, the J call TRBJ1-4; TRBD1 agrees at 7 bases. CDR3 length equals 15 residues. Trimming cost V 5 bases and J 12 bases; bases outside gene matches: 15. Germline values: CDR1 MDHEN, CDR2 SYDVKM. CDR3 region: CASSSLTTGRTELFF. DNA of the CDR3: TGTGCCAGCAGTAGTTTAACGACAGGGAGGACGGAACTGTTTTTT.

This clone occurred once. This CDR3 reads CASLTGGNTGELFF. CDR3 bases: TGTGCCAGTCTCACAGGGGGCAACACCGGGGAGCTGTTTTTT. This chain joins TRBV19 and TRBJ2-2; 9 nucleotides agree with TRBD1. The CDR3 contains 14 residues. V dropped 8 bases and J dropped 2; count of bases not matched to a gene: 3. Per the germline V gene, CDR1 is LNHDA and CDR2 is SQIVND (reference sequence).

The CDR3 protein is CASSLGRGGSTYEQYF. CDR3 coding DNA: TGTGCCAGCAGCTTAGGCAGGGGTGGATCGACCTACGAGCAGTACTTC. V and J are TRBV13 and TRBJ2-7; D is possibly TRBD1 (6 bases). In germline, CDR1 is PRHDT, CDR2 FYEKMQ (reference sequence). CDR3 length equals 16 residues. Trimming removed 0 bases at V and 2 bases at J, with 14 bases between.